This T cell receptor beta chain stems from a study of CD4+ T cells in melanoma. Overall study findings and caveats: A reported correlation linked neoantigen-specific CD4+ T cells to CD8+, macrophage and B cell function. Neoantigen-specific CD4+ T cells in melanoma reportedly had diverse differentiation states.

The assay was immunoSEQ multiplex PCR, and TCRdb's table has in-frame clones only and misses some. Of under 20,000 clones in the sample, roughly three quarters were seen once. On this clone itself: Its antigen is still unknown.

The CDR3 runs to 12 residues. V lost 4 bases and J 8 bases, leaving 11 bases between the germline ends. Germline CDR1 reads PRHDT; CDR2 reads FYEKMQ (reference sequence). The chain uses TRBV13 and TRBJ1-2; D not certain. This sequence originates from a human donor with melanoma. Sequenced input: cells from a culture (not recorded whether cultured in vitro). CDR3 region: CASSSAVGGYTF. The CDR3 nucleotides read TGTGCCAGCAGCTCAGCCGTTGGGGGCTACACCTTC.